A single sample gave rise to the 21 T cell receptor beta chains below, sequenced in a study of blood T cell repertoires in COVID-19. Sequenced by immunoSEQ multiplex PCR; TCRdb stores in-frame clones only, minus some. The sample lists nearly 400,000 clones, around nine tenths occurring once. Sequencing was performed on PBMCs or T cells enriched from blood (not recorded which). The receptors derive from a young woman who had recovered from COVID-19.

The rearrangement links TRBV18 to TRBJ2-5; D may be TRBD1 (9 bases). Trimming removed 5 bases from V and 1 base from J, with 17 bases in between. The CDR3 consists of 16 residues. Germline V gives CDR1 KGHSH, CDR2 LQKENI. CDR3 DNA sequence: TGTGCCAGCTCATCTGGACAGGGGACTAGCCAAGAGACCCAGTACTTC. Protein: CASSSGQGTSQETQYF.

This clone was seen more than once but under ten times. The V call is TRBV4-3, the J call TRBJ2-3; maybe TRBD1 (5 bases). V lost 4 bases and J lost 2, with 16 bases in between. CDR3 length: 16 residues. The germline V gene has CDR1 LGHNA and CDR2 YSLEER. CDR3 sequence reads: CASSPMQGSPTDTQYF. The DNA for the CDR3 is TGCGCCAGCAGCCCAATGCAGGGTTCCCCCACAGATACGCAGTATTTT.

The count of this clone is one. CDR3 region: CAWSVPGGRSYEQYF. The CDR3, as DNA: TGTGCCTGGAGTGTACCCGGGGGGCGCTCCTACGAGCAGTACTTC. The chain is built from TRBV30 and TRBJ2-7; tentatively, D is TRBD2 (7 bases). Trimming stripped 0 bases from V and 0 bases from J, with 12 bases between. Germline CDR1 GTSNPN, CDR2 SVGIG (reference sequence). The CDR3 loop spans 15 amino acids.

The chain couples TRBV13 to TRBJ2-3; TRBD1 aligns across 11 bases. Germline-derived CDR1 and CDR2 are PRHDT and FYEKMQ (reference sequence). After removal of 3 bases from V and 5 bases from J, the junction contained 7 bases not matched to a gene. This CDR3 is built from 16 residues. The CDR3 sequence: CASSFPDRGLVDTQYF. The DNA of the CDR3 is TGTGCCAGCAGCTTCCCGGACAGGGGGCTGGTAGATACGCAGTATTTT.

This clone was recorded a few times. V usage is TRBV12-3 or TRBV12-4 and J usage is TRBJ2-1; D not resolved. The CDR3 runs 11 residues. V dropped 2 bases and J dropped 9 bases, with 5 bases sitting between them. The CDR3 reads CASSLTGEQFF. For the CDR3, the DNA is TGTGCCAGCAGTTTAACGGGTGAGCAGTTCTTC.

The CDR3: CASSPARTGGEQYF. Written as DNA, the CDR3 is TGTGCCAGCAGCCCGGCCCGGACAGGGGGTGAGCAGTACTTC. The chain carries TRBV5-4 and TRBJ2-7, with 10 bases lining up with TRBD1. There are 14 residues in the CDR3. V dropped 4 bases and J dropped 7; count of bases not matched to a gene: 8. Germline V gives CDR1 SGHNT, CDR2 YYREEE (reference sequence).

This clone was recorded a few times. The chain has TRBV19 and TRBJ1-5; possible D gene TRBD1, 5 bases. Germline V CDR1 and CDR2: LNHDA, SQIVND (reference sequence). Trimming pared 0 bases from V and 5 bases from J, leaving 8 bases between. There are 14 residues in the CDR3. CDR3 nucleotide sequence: TGTGCCAGTAGTATAGATGGGGCCCATCAGCCCCAGCATTTT. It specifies CASSIDGAHQPQHF.

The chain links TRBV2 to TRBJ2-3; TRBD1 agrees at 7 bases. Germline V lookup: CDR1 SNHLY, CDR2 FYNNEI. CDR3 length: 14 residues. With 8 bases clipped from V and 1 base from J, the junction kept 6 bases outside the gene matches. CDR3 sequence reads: CASPVDRGTDTQYF. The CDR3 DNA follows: TGTGCCAGCCCAGTAGACAGGGGCACAGATACGCAGTATTTT.

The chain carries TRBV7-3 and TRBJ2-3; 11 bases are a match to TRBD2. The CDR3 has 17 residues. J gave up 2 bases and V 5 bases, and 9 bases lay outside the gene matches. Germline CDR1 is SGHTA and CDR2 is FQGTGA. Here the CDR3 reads CASSRRLAGGLTDTQYF. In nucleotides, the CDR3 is TGTGCCAGCAGCCGTAGGTTAGCGGGAGGGCTCACAGATACGCAGTATTTT.

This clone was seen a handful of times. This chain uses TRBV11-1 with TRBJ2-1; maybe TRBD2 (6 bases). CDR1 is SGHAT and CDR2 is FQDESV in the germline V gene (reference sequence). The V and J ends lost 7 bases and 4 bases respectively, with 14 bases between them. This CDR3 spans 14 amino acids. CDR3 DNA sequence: TGTGCCAGCAAGGGCGGGGAAGGGTACAATGAGCAGTTCTTC. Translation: CASKGGEGYNEQFF.

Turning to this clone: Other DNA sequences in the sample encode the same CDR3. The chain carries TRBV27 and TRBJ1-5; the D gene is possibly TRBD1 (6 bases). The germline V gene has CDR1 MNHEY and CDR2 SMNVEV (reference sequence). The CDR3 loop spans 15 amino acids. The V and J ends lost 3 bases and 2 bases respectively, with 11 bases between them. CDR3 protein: CASSLGGAGNQPQHF. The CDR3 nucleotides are TGTGCCAGCAGTTTGGGGGGGGCAGGCAATCAGCCCCAGCATTTT.

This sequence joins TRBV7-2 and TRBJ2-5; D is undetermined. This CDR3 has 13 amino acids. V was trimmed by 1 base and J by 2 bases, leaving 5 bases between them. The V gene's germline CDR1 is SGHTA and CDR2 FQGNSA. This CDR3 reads CASSLVSQETQYF. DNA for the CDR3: TGTGCCAGCAGCTTAGTGTCGCAAGAGACCCAGTACTTC. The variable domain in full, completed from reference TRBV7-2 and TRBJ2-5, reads GAGVSQSPSNKVTEKGKDVELRCDPISGHTALYWYRQSLGQGLEFLIYFQGNSAPDKSGLPSDRFSAERTGGSVSTLTIQRTQQEDSAVYLCASSLVSQETQYFGPGTRLLVL.

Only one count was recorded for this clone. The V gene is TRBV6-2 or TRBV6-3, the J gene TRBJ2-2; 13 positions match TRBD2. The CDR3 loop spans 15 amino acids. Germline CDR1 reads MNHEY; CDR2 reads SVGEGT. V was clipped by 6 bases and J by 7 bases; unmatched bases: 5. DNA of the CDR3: TGTGCCAGCAGCAGACTAGCGGGGGGCAACGGGGAGCTGTTTTTT. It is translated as CASSRLAGGNGELFF.

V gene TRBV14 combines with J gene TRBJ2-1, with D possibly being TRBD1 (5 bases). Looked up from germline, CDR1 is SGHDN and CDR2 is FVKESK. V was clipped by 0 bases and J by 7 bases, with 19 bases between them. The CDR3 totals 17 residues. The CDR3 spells CASSQEGLPGVWNEQFF. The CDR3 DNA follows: TGTGCCAGCAGCCAAGAGGGGCTACCTGGGGTGTGGAATGAGCAGTTCTTC.

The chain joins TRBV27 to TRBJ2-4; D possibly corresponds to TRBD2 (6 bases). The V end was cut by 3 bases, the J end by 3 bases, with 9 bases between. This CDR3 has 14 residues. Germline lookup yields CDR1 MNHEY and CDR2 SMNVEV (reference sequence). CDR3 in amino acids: CASSLRGGKNIQYF. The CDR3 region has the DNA TGTGCCAGCAGTTTGCGGGGCGGCAAAAACATTCAGTACTTC.

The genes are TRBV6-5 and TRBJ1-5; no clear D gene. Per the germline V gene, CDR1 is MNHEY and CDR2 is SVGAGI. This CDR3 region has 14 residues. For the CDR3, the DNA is TGTGCGACTCAGCTTGTTCTCGGGGATCAGCCCCAGCATTTT. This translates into CATQLVLGDQPQHF.

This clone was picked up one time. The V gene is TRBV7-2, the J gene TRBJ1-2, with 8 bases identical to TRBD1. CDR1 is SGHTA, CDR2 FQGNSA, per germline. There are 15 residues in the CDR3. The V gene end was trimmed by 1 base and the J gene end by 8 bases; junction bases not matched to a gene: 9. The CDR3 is CASSLGPGTGKGYTF. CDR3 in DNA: TGTGCCAGCAGCTTAGGGCCCGGGACAGGCAAAGGCTACACCTTC. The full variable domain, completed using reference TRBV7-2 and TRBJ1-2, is GAGVSQSPSNKVTEKGKDVELRCDPISGHTALYWYRQSLGQGLEFLIYFQGNSAPDKSGLPSDRFSAERTGGSVSTLTIQRTQQEDSAVYLCASSLGPGTGKGYTFGSGTRLTVV.

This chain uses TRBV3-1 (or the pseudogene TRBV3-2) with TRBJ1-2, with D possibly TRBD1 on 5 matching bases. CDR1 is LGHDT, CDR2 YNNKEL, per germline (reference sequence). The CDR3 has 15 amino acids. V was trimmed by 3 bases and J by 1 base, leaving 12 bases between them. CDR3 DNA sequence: TGTGCCAGCAGCCAGGGGGGGTTACTTAACTATGGCTACACCTTC. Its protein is CASSQGGLLNYGYTF.

CDR3 nucleotide sequence: TGTGCCAGCAGCCCGATGAGGGGGGCGGGGGGTACCACAGATACGCAGTATTTT. Translated, it gives CASSPMRGAGGTTDTQYF. V is TRBV7-9 and J is TRBJ2-3; 8 nucleotides align to TRBD2. CDR1 SEHNR and CDR2 FQNEAQ come from the germline V gene (reference sequence). The CDR3 extends over 18 amino acids. After removal of 5 bases from V and 2 bases from J, the junction contained 15 bases not matched to a gene.

The CDR3 region is CASSPGGTASPLHF. The CDR3 DNA reads TGTGCCAGCAGCCCCGGGGGGACCGCTTCACCCCTCCACTTT. The rearrangement uses TRBV16 and TRBJ1-6; D may be TRBD1 (5 bases). Germline-derived CDR1 and CDR2 are KGHSY and FQNENV. This CDR3 is 14 amino acids long. V shed 4 bases and J shed 9 bases, with 13 bases lying between them.

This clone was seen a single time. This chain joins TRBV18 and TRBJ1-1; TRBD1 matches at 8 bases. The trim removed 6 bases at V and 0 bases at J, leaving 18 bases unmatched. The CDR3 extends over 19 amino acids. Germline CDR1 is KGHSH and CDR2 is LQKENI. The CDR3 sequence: CASSASKVSSGGMNTEAFF. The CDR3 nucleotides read TGTGCCAGCTCCGCAAGCAAGGTTTCATCAGGGGGCATGAACACTGAAGCTTTCTTT.